These 2 T cell receptor beta chains share one sample of origin, sequenced in a study of vaccination and CD4 T cells after COVID-19. These TCRs' antigens remain unknown. The study sequenced cultured CD4+ T cell DNA using the Oncomine TCR Beta short-read assay. TCRdb reprocessed the PCR reads with MiXCR, giving one entry per CDR3 protein. The data contain about 20,000 distinct CDR3 sequences, around 50% of them singletons. Treatment noted: approximately nine-day PBMC culture with coronavirus spike peptide pools or control peptides (ViraFEST assay). Sequenced: CD4+ T cells from blood, cultured in vitro. The receptors were sampled from a human donor who had recovered from COVID-19.

The chain combines TRBV4-1 with TRBJ1-6; TRBD1 matches 8 bases. The CDR3 length is 16 residues. V lost 2 bases to trimming and J lost 7 bases; unmatched junction nucleotides: 7. Germline CDR1 and CDR2: MGHRA and YSYEKL. CDR3 nucleotide sequence: TGCGCCAGCAGCCAACCAATAGACAGGGGAAATTCACCCCTCCACTTT. Translation gives CASSQPIDRGNSPLHF.

The chain recombines TRBV7-8 with TRBJ1-1, with D tentatively TRBD1 (5 bases). Germline loops: CDR1 SGHVS, CDR2 FQNEAQ. CDR3 length equals 15 residues. V shed 0 bases and J shed 3 bases, with 11 bases lying between them. The CDR3 sequence is CASSLASRGDTEAFF. The CDR3 DNA is TGTGCCAGCAGCTTAGCGAGTCGAGGGGACACTGAAGCTTTCTTT. Filled out from reference TRBV7-8 and TRBJ1-1, the complete variable domain reads GAGVSQSPRYKVAKRGQDVALRCDPISGHVSLFWYQQALGQGPEFLTYFQNEAQLDKSGLPSDRFFAERPEGSVSTLKIQRTQQEDSAVYLCASSLASRGDTEAFFGQGTRLTVV.